A single sample is the source of the 13 T cell receptor beta chains below, sequenced in a study of OX40 agonist ivuxolimab in advanced cancers. Receptor libraries were prepared by the immunoSEQ multiplex PCR assay. The table comes from immuneACCESS by way of TCRdb, which keeps in-frame sequences with V and J called. Part of the clones is missing from these tables; in studies checked, under half for an unresolved V gene and the rest for unknown reasons. In all, the sample holds around 61,000 clones, and approximately 80% of those were seen once. The ten largest account for just under 5% of the sample. This material consisted of CD4+ or CD8+ T cells sorted from blood, taken in a trial of the OX40 agonist ivuxolimab. The receptors come from an adult with an advanced solid tumor such as melanoma, head and neck, liver or kidney cancer.

The V call is TRBV7-2, the J call TRBJ2-7; D might be TRBD2 (5 bases). The CDR3 runs 13 residues. The V end was cut by 5 bases, the J end by 4 bases, with 12 bases between. CDR1 is SGHTA, CDR2 FQGNSA, per germline. The CDR3 bases are TGTGCCAGCAGCCAAAAGTCGGGGTACGAGCAGTACTTC. Its translation: CASSQKSGYEQYF. Full variable domain (outside the CDR3, taken from reference TRBV7-2 and TRBJ2-7): GAGVSQSPSNKVTEKGKDVELRCDPISGHTALYWYRQSLGQGLEFLIYFQGNSAPDKSGLPSDRFSAERTGGSVSTLTIQRTQQEDSAVYLCASSQKSGYEQYFGPGTRLTVT.

In this sample, this clone turned up a few times. V is TRBV19 and J is TRBJ1-5; a possible D gene is TRBD1 (5 bases). Germline loops: CDR1 LNHDA, CDR2 SQIVND (reference sequence). This CDR3 contains 13 residues. V shed 5 bases and J shed 5 bases, with 10 bases lying between them. CDR3 nucleotides: TGTGCCAGTAGTCTTGACAGCTATCAGCCCCAGCATTTT. As protein: CASSLDSYQPQHF.

The genes are TRBV30 and TRBJ2-5, with D unresolved. CDR3 length: 13 amino acids. Germline-derived CDR1 and CDR2 are GTSNPN and SVGIG (reference sequence). V was shortened by 1 base and J by 1 base, with 7 bases between the two germline ends. The CDR3 DNA sequence: TGTGCCTGGAGTGGAGTGGCCCAAGAGACCCAGTACTTC. Protein: CAWSGVAQETQYF.

The chain has TRBV4-3 and TRBJ2-2; 10 nucleotides align to TRBD2. With V trimmed by 4 bases and J by 3 bases, 8 bases remained unmatched. The V gene's germline CDR1 is LGHNA and CDR2 YSLEER. CDR3 size: 17 residues. The CDR3 region is CASSRASGSGDTGELFF. CDR3 bases: TGCGCCAGCAGCCGGGCTAGCGGGAGTGGCGACACCGGGGAGCTGTTTTTT.

This chain connects TRBV18 to TRBJ1-2; 8 bases match TRBD1. Per the germline V gene, CDR1 is KGHSH and CDR2 is LQKENI. With V trimmed by 4 bases and J by 3 bases, 4 bases remained unmatched. The CDR3 is 14 amino acids. For the CDR3, the DNA is TGTGCCAGCTCACTGCAGGGGGCTGACTATGGCTACACCTTC. This codes for CASSLQGADYGYTF.

This clone is a singleton in its sample. This chain uses TRBV12-5 with TRBJ2-7, with 11 bases that match TRBD2. The CDR3 spans 17 residues. V trimming: 2 bases; J trimming: 0 bases; junction bases outside the gene matches: 6. From germline, CDR1 is LGHNT and CDR2 FRNRAP. The CDR3, as DNA: TGTGCTAGTGGTTTGCCGTCTAGCGGGGGGTACTCCTACGAGCAGTACTTC. Protein product: CASGLPSSGGYSYEQYF. Combining the CDR3 with reference TRBV12-5 and TRBJ2-7 gives the whole variable domain DARVTQTPRHKVTEMGQEVTMRCQPILGHNTVFWYRQTMMQGLELLAYFRNRAPLDDSGMPKDRFSAEMPDATLATLKIQPSEPRDSAVYFCASGLPSSGGYSYEQYFGPGTRLTVT.

This chain links TRBV5-4 with TRBJ1-4; the D is unclear. Germline V gives CDR1 SGHNT, CDR2 YYREEE (reference sequence). V lost 2 bases, J lost 8 bases, and 4 bases lay in between. The CDR3 extends over 11 amino acids. CDR3: CASSFGEKLFF. The CDR3 nucleotides are TGTGCCAGCAGCTTCGGCGAAAAACTGTTTTTT.

The rearrangement joins TRBV7-6 to TRBJ1-3, with D tentatively TRBD1 (5 bases). The germline V gene encodes CDR1 SGHVS and CDR2 FNYEAQ. This CDR3 is built from 16 residues. Trimming shortened V by 1 base and J by 2 bases, and 12 bases separated the two germline ends. In DNA form, the CDR3 reads TGTGCCAGCAGCTTAGAGGGCAGGGTGACTGGAAACACCATATATTTT. Amino acids: CASSLEGRVTGNTIYF.

V gene TRBV19 combines with J gene TRBJ2-7, with 10 bases that match TRBD1. The CDR3 sequence is 16 residues long. After removal of 4 bases from V and 3 bases from J, the junction contained 9 bases not matched to a gene. Germline V gene data show CDR1 as LNHDA and CDR2 as SQIVND (reference sequence). CDR3 residues: CASSTTRRTGGYEQYF. CDR3 nucleotides: TGTGCCAGTAGTACTACACGGCGGACAGGGGGCTACGAGCAGTACTTC. The full variable domain, its missing parts supplied by reference TRBV19 and TRBJ2-7, is DGGITQSPKYLFRKEGQNVTLSCEQNLNHDAMYWYRQDPGQGLRLIYYSQIVNDFQKGDIAEGYSVSREKKESFPLTVTSAQKNPTAFYLCASSTTRRTGGYEQYFGPGTRLTVT.

In this sample, this clone turned up once. The rearrangement joins TRBV29-1 to TRBJ2-7; 12 bases align to TRBD2. This CDR3 contains 13 residues. Trimming cost V 6 bases and J 4 bases; bases outside gene matches: 4. Germline V gene lookup returns CDR1 SQVTM and CDR2 ANQGSEA. DNA for the CDR3: TGCAGCGTGTTCCTAGCGGGAGGGTACGAGCAGTACTTC. Encoded protein: CSVFLAGGYEQYF.

This chain connects TRBV29-1 to TRBJ2-7; D is undetermined. Germline CDR1 reads SQVTM; CDR2 reads ANQGSEA. The germline V and J ends were trimmed by 3 bases and 4 bases, with 19 bases remaining between them. This CDR3 contains 15 residues. Written as DNA, the CDR3 is TGCAGCGTTGATACCCCGTTATGGCCCGGTTACGAGCAGTACTTC. Translating gives CSVDTPLWPGYEQYF.

The V call is TRBV5-6, the J call TRBJ2-1; 9 bases are a match to TRBD2. The germline V gene encodes CDR1 SGHDT and CDR2 YYEEEE. This CDR3 region has 15 residues. V shed 1 base and J 5 bases; nucleotides not matched to a gene: 4. The CDR3 sequence: CASSLISGGNNEQFF. CDR3 nucleotide sequence: TGTGCCAGCAGCTTGATAAGCGGGGGGAACAATGAGCAGTTCTTC.

The chain carries TRBV11-3 and TRBJ2-3, with D perhaps matching TRBD1 (7 bases). Trimming left V 5 bases short and J 4 bases short, with 13 bases between. CDR3 length: 14 residues. Germline CDR1 and CDR2: SGHNT and YENEEA. The CDR3 sequence is CASSVSRGADTQYF. CDR3 nucleotides: TGTGCCAGCAGCGTCTCCAGGGGGGCAGATACGCAGTATTTT.